The text below deals with one T cell receptor (beta chain). As yet, its antigen is unknown. The table came from immunoSEQ multiplex PCR; TCRdb's copy has only in-frame clones and leaves some out. The table includes about 83,000 clones, roughly 88% detected once. The data derive from a study of OX40 agonist ivuxolimab in advanced cancers. The wider study: Patients received ivuxolimab, an agonistic anti-OX40 (CD134) antibody. While on treatment, patients had intravenous ivuxolimab at 0.01 to 10 mg/kg every 2 weeks. Whole-study findings and limits: Expanded clones were, on average, more numerous among CD8+ T cells than CD4+.

The sequence derives from an adult with an advanced solid tumor such as melanoma, head and neck, liver or kidney cancer. Sequenced here: CD4+ or CD8+ T cells sorted from blood, sampled in a trial of the OX40 agonist ivuxolimab.

Written as DNA, the CDR3 is TGTGCCAGCAGCTTGGAGACTAGCGGGTACGAGACCCAGTACTTC. This codes for CASSLETSGYETQYF. V is TRBV5-4 and J is TRBJ2-5, with 10 positions matching TRBD2. This CDR3 spans 15 amino acids. CDR1 is SGHNT and CDR2 is YYREEE in the germline V gene (reference sequence). Unmatched junction bases numbered 4, after V lost 0 bases and J lost 5 bases.